This T cell receptor beta chain was profiled in a study of vaccination and CD4 T cells after COVID-19 (dated by TCRdb to the early 2020s). Some background on the complete study: Convalescent patients had a positive SARS-CoV-2 result on nasal swab PCR, and of these patients, several had mild disease and one had severe disease. In the convalescent cohort there were six males and four females, among whom were two Hispanic individuals, seven Caucasians, two Asians and one multiracial person. Two doses of either the Pfizer-BioNTech BNT162b2 vaccine (n=8) or the Moderna mRNA-1273 vaccine (n=2) were administered to participants. Post-COVID blood samples from convalescent patients were collected a median of approximately 93 days after diagnosis, with a range of roughly 35 to 161 days. Post-vaccine blood samples were collected a median of about 66 days after the second vaccine dose, ranging from roughly 13 to 250 days. The cultures were stimulated with overlapping spike peptide pools from SARS-CoV-2 and from the common cold coronaviruses HCoV-NL63, HCoV-OC43 and HCoV-229E. As controls, cultures received a CEFX viral epitope pool (the positive control), an HIV-1 Nef peptide pool (the negative control), or no peptide at all. The spike-specific CD4+ TCR repertoire was compared before and after mRNA vaccination in approximately ten COVID-19 convalescent patients and a few infection-naive healthy vaccine recipients. General findings and caveats noted by the study authors: Among convalescent patients, a median about 86% of the SARS-CoV-2-reactive clones seen after vaccination appeared only after vaccination, which suggests priming specific to the vaccine. The median count of SARS-CoV-2-reactive clonotypes went up from 20 to 25 after infection to a few dozen after vaccination, although the change was not significant. Relatively few convalescent patients were included in the study, and early timepoints after natural infection were not analyzed. In convalescent patients, nearly all vaccine-specific clones (304 of 307) were found to be mono-reactive for SARS-CoV-2 spike rather than cross-reactive with common cold coronaviruses.

The library was generated by PCR. At the Johns Hopkins FTIC core, DNA from the cultured CD4+ T cells underwent TCR sequencing with the Oncomine TCR Beta short-read assay. The QIAamp micro DNA kit was used to extract genomic DNA from the cultured CD4+ T cells. The Oncomine TCR Beta libraries from cultured CD4+ T cells were pooled using unique dual indexes and then sequenced on an Illumina iSeq 100. In the authors' own workflow: Non-productive sequences were removed, and CDR3s that did not start with C, did not end with F or W, or were shorter than 7 amino acids were discarded. The MANAFEST web application identified antigen-specific clonotypes by comparing peptide-stimulated wells against reference wells and other culture wells. For a clone to be called positive, the clone needed an FDR below 0.05, an odds ratio above 5, and a productive frequency above 0.1% in at least two of three replicate wells. Clonotypes that were significantly expanded in both SARS-CoV-2 spike wells and at least one common cold coronavirus spike condition were defined as cross-reactive. CDR3 homology was assessed with Levenshtein distances (stringdist) and unrooted phylogenetic trees (ape) in R version 3.6.1. The raw public data were reprocessed by TCRdb itself: fastp quality trimming at Q25, MiXCR clonotype calling, in-frame beta chains only. Each CDR3 protein appears once, grouped with its most common genes and DNA. The V and J calls were not made by the authors but by TCRdb's processing. The sample table holds 15,000 to 20,000 distinct CDR3 sequences, of which 40% to 55% were seen once. Approximately 12% of the sample is in the top ten clones.

From its cysteine to its phenylalanine, the CDR3 spans 15 amino acids. Only the CDR3 region is kept as DNA, spanning 45 bases read in frame from base 1. Trimming at the junction amounts to 2 bases on V and 0 bases on J, and the germline ends lie 10 bases apart. Per the germline V gene, ENHRY is the CDR1 and SYGVKD is the CDR2. As concerns this clonotype: The target of this receptor is not known. No much larger clonotype is one base removed from it; base qualities were not supplied.

This sample's treatment or condition label indicates: roughly nine-day PBMC culture with coronavirus spike peptide pools or control peptides (ViraFEST assay). The ViraFEST assay was used in the study, in which antigen-specific T cells were expanded with peptide pools and expanded clonotypes were subsequently identified by TCR sequencing. The convalescent patients' positive SARS-CoV-2 PCR tests were from March to December 2020, which was before the Alpha, Beta and Delta variants emerged in the United States. PBMCs were cultured at approximately 2 million per well in IMDM supplemented with around 5% human AB serum and about 10 IU/ml IL-2, with around 10 ug/ml peptide pools added. Half of the culture medium was replaced with fresh IL-2-containing medium on days 3 and 7. After approximately 11 days of culture, CD4+ T cells were isolated by negative selection with the EasySep CD4+ T cell isolation kit. Ficoll-Paque Plus gradient centrifugation was used to isolate PBMCs from whole blood, and the isolated PBMCs were then either used fresh or cryopreserved at -140C. Culture conditions were generally each tested in triplicate wells.

The TCR sequence derives from a human donor who had recovered from COVID-19. Sample: CD4+ T cells from blood, cultured in vitro. This chain joins TRBV10-3 to TRBJ1-1; no D segment can be confidently identified. The CDR3 sequence is CAISELNMMNTEAFF. The sequenced DNA is TGTGCCATCAGTGAGCTTAACATGATGAACACTGAAGCTTTCTTT.